These 14 T cell receptor beta chains were sequenced from one sample in a study of shared clonotypes between healthy human individuals. The table came from immunoSEQ multiplex PCR; TCRdb's copy has only in-frame clones and leaves some out. The table records some 500,000 clones, roughly 95% of them present only once. Source material: naive CD4+ T cells sorted from blood. Specified subset: CD45RA+ positively selected. The source of these receptors is a woman aged 25 to 39 in good health.

Regarding this clone: The sample has other DNA sequences that encode this CDR3 too. The rearrangement joins TRBV28 to TRBJ1-1; D gene ambiguous. The ends were cut back, 4 bases at V and 2 bases at J, with 2 bases in the middle. CDR1 MDHEN and CDR2 SYDVKM come from the germline V gene. The CDR3 is made up of 11 amino acids. This CDR3 is CASSSNTEAFF. The DNA for the CDR3 is TGTGCCAGCAGTTCTAACACTGAAGCTTTCTTT.

The chain combines TRBV19 with TRBJ1-1; tentative D call: TRBD1 (6 bases). This CDR3 is 19 amino acids long. Per germline, CDR1 LNHDA and CDR2 SQIVND (reference sequence). The germline V and J ends were trimmed by 4 bases and 0 bases, with 24 bases remaining between them. The CDR3, as DNA: TGTGCCAGTAGTAAATATCTACCAGGGGCGGGTGTTATGAACACTGAAGCTTTCTTT. It is translated as CASSKYLPGAGVMNTEAFF.

The genes are TRBV5-4 and TRBJ2-2; no firm D call. The V gene's germline CDR1 is SGHNT and CDR2 YYREEE (reference sequence). Deletions cut 1 base from V and 4 bases from J, with 5 bases between. This CDR3 region has 13 residues. The CDR3 sequence is CASSLKGTGELFF. The DNA of the CDR3 is TGTGCCAGCAGCTTGAAAGGCACCGGGGAGCTGTTTTTT.

The chain links TRBV2 to TRBJ2-1, with D tentatively TRBD2 (5 bases). The V end lost 1 base, the J end lost 6 bases, and 7 bases lay between the germline ends. This CDR3 has 13 amino acids. Germline V gene lookup returns CDR1 SNHLY and CDR2 FYNNEI. CDR3 coding DNA: TGTGCCAGCAGTGAAGAGGCGGGCAATGAGCAGTTCTTC. Residues: CASSEEAGNEQFF.

The CDR3 spells CASSFRSSDSGSLGRIQYF. The CDR3 nucleotides read TGTGCCAGCAGCTTCCGGTCCTCGGATAGCGGGAGCCTGGGACGGATTCAGTACTTC. The chain employs TRBV7-2 and TRBJ2-4; 9 bases map to TRBD2. J lost 10 bases, V lost 3 bases, and 22 bases had no gene match. The CDR3 is 19 residues long. The germline V gene has CDR1 SGHTA and CDR2 FQGNSA.

The chain couples TRBV5-6 to TRBJ2-5, with a weak D call TRBD2 (5 bases). The CDR3 spans 14 residues. Germline CDR1 reads SGHDT; CDR2 reads YYEEEE. V was cut by 3 bases and J by 6 bases, with 15 bases left in between. The CDR3 DNA reads TGTGCCAGCAGCTCCGGACTGCATCGACAGACCCAGTACTTC. Translating it yields CASSSGLHRQTQYF.

The J gene is TRBJ1-1, the V gene TRBV11-1, with D tentatively TRBD1 (5 bases). Germline V gene lookup returns CDR1 SGHAT and CDR2 FQDESV (reference sequence). CDR3 length: 15 residues. The V end was cut by 2 bases, the J end by 1 base, with 11 bases between. The CDR3 sequence: CASSLQRTKNTEAFF. The CDR3 DNA follows: TGTGCCAGCAGCTTACAGAGGACAAAGAACACTGAAGCTTTCTTT.

This chain joins TRBV5-4 and TRBJ2-5, with 7 bases fitting TRBD2. Germline CDR1 and CDR2: SGHNT and YYREEE (reference sequence). Trimming at V came to 3 bases and at J to 5 bases, leaving 7 bases not matched to a gene. This CDR3 is built from 14 residues. CDR3 protein: CASSWSGTGETQYF. In DNA, the CDR3 is TGTGCCAGCAGCTGGAGCGGGACGGGGGAGACCCAGTACTTC.

The rearrangement uses TRBV15 and TRBJ1-4, with D maybe TRBD1 (5 bases). Trimming removed 5 bases at V and 0 bases at J, with 16 bases between. Germline CDR1 reads LNHNV; CDR2 reads YYDKDF (reference sequence). CDR3 length equals 17 residues. The DNA for the CDR3 is TGTGCCACCAGCCCCCGGCAGGGCCTTGCAACTAATGAAAAACTGTTTTTT. Amino acids: CATSPRQGLATNEKLFF.

The V and J genes are TRBV10-3 and TRBJ2-7; no clear D. The V gene lost 0 bases and the J gene lost 0 bases, with 6 bases spanning the gap. CDR3 size: 14 residues. Looked up from germline, CDR1 is ENHRY and CDR2 is SYGVKD. The DNA for the CDR3 is TGTGCCATCAGTGAGTCTGACACCTCCTACGAGCAGTACTTC. Translating gives CAISESDTSYEQYF.

The CDR3 region has the DNA TGTGCCAGCAGCCCCTCAAGAGCGGGACTGTACGAGCAGTACTTC. It specifies CASSPSRAGLYEQYF. The gene calls are TRBV9 and TRBJ2-7; 7 bases map to TRBD2. V was clipped by 4 bases and J by 4 bases; unmatched bases: 11. This CDR3 spans 15 amino acids. The V gene's germline CDR1 is SGDLS and CDR2 YYNGEE.

The genes are TRBV19 and TRBJ2-2; TRBD1 matches at 11 bases. This CDR3 has 17 amino acids. V dropped 6 bases and J dropped 4; count of bases not matched to a gene: 10. Germline lookup yields CDR1 LNHDA and CDR2 SQIVND (reference sequence). This chain's CDR3 is CASRMLPGTGGTGELFF. The CDR3 DNA sequence: TGTGCCAGTAGGATGCTCCCCGGGACAGGGGGCACCGGGGAGCTGTTTTTT.

CDR3 region: CATSRGQGANYGYTF. CDR3 bases: TGTGCCACCAGCAGGGGGCAGGGGGCTAACTATGGCTACACCTTC. The rearrangement uses TRBV15 and TRBJ1-2; 7 bases are shared with TRBD1. CDR1 is LNHNV and CDR2 is YYDKDF in the germline V gene (reference sequence). The V and J ends lost 3 bases and 0 bases, in that order; junction bases with no gene match: 4. The length of the CDR3 is 15 residues.

The chain couples TRBV6-5 to TRBJ1-4, with unresolved D. Germline loops: CDR1 MNHEY, CDR2 SVGAGI. The CDR3 has 16 residues. The V end was cut by 0 bases, the J end by 4 bases, with 12 bases between. In nucleotides, the CDR3 is TGTGCCAGCAGTTACTCAGGGCCGCAAAATAATGAAAAACTGTTTTTT. Its translation is CASSYSGPQNNEKLFF.